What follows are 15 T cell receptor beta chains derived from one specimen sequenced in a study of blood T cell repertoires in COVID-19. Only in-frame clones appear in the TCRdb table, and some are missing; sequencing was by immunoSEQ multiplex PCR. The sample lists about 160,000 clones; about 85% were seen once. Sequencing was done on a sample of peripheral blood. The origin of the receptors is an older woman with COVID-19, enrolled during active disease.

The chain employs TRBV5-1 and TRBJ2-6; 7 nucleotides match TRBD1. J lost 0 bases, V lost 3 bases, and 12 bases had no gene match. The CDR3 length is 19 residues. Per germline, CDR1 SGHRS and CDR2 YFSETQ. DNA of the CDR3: TGCGCCAGCAGCTCCAACCCGGGACAGCTTTCCTCTGGGGCCAACGTCCTGACTTTC. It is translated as CASSSNPGQLSSGANVLTF.

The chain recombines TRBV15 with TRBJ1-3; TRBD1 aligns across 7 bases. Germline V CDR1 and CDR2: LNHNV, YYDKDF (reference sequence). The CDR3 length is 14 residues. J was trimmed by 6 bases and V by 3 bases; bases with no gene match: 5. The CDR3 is CATSSNRGKNTIYF. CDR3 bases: TGTGCCACCAGCAGTAACAGGGGAAAAAACACCATATATTTT.

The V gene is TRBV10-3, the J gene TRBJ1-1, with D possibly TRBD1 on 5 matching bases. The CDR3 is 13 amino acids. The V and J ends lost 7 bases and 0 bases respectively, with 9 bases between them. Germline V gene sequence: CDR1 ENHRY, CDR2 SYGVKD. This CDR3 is CAINGAMNTEAFF. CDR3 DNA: TGTGCCATCAATGGGGCGATGAACACTGAAGCTTTCTTT.

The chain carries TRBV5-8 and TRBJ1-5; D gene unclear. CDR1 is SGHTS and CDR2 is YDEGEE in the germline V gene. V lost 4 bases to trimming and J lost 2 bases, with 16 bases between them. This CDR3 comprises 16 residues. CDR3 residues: CASSPRGRRGNQPQHF. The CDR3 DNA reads TGTGCCAGCAGCCCTAGAGGACGGCGGGGCAATCAGCCCCAGCATTTT.

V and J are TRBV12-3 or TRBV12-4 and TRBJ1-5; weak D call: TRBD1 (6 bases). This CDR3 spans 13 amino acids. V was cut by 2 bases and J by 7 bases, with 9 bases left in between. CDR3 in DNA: TGTGCCAGCAGTTTAAAGGGGGACCAGCCCCAGCATTTT. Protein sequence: CASSLKGDQPQHF.

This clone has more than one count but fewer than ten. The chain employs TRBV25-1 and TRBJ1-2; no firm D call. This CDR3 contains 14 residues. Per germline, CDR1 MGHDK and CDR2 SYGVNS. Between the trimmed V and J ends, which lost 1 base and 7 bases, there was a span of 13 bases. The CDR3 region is CASSEFEGSRGYTF. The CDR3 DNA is TGTGCCAGCAGTGAATTCGAGGGTTCCCGTGGCTACACCTTC.

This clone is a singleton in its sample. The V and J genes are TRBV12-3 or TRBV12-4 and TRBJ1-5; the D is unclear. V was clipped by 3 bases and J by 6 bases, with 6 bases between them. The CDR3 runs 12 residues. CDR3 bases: TGTGCCAGCAGTTTTGGGCGTCAGCCCCAGCATTTT. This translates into CASSFGRQPQHF.

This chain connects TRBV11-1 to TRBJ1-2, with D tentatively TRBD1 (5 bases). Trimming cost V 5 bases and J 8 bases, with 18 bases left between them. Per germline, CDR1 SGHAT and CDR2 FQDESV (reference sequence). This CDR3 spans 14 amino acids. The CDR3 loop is CASSPRGGGTGYTF. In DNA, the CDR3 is TGTGCCAGCAGCCCTCGGGGGGGAGGAACGGGCTACACCTTC.

This CDR3 reads CASSFEGARDQPQHF. CDR3 bases: TGCGCCAGCAGCTTCGAGGGGGCGAGGGATCAGCCCCAGCATTTT. The V call is TRBV5-1, the J call TRBJ1-5; 7 bases agree with TRBD1. Trimming cost V 2 bases and J 5 bases; bases outside gene matches: 7. The CDR3 is made up of 15 amino acids. CDR1 and CDR2 (germline): SGHRS, YFSETQ. Based on the CDR3 plus reference TRBV5-1 and TRBJ1-5, the full variable domain is KAGVTQTPRYLIKTRGQQVTLSCSPISGHRSVSWYQQTPGQGLQFLFEYFSETQRNKGNFPGRFSGRQFSNSRSEMNVSTLELGDSALYLCASSFEGARDQPQHFGDGTRLSIL.

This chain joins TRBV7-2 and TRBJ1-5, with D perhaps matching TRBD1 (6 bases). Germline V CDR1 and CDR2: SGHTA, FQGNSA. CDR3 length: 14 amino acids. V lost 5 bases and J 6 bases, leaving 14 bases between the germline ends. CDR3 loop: CASSPRGAVQPQHF. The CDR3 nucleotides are TGTGCCAGCAGCCCCCGGGGGGCCGTTCAGCCCCAGCATTTT.

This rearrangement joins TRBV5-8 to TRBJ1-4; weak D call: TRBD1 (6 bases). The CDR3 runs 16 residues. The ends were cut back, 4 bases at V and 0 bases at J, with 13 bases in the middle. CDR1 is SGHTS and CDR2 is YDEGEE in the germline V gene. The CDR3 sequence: CASSAGRTATNEKLFF. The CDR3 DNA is TGTGCCAGCAGCGCCGGACGGACAGCAACTAATGAAAAACTGTTTTTT.

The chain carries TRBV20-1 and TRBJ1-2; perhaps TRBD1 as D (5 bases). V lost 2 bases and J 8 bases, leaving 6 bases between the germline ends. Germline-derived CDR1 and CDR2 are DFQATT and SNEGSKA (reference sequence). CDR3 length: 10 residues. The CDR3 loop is CSARWGGYTF. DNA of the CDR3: TGCAGTGCTAGATGGGGCGGCTACACCTTC.

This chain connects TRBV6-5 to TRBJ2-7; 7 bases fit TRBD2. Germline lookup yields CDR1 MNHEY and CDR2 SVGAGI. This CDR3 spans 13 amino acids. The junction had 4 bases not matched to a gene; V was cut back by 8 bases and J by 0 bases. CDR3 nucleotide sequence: TGTGCCAGCGCGCTAGCGGTCTCCTACGAGCAGTACTTC. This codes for CASALAVSYEQYF.

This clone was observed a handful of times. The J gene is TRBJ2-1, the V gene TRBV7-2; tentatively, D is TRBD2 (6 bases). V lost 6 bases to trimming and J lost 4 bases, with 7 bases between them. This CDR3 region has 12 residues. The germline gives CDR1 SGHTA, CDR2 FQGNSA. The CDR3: CASRGGYNEQFF. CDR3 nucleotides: TGTGCCAGCAGAGGAGGGTACAATGAGCAGTTCTTC. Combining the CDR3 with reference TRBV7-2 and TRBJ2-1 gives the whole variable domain GAGVSQSPSNKVTEKGKDVELRCDPISGHTALYWYRQSLGQGLEFLIYFQGNSAPDKSGLPSDRFSAERTGGSVSTLTIQRTQQEDSAVYLCASRGGYNEQFFGPGTRLTVL.

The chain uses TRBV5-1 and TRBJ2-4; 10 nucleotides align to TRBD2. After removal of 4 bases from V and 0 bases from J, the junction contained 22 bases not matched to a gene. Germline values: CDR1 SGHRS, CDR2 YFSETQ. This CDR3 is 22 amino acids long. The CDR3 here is CASSRSISAASGSVGAKNIQYF. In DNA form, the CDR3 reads TGCGCCAGCAGCCGCTCGATCAGCGCGGCTAGCGGGAGTGTGGGAGCCAAAAACATTCAGTACTTC.